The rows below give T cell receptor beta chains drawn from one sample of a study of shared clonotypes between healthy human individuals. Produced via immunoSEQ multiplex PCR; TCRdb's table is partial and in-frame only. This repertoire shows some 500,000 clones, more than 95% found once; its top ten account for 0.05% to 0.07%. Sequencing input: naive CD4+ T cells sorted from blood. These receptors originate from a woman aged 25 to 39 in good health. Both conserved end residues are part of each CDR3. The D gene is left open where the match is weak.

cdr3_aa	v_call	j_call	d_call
CSVDAGTYTEAFF	TRBV29-1	TRBJ1-1	.
CASSEGQLYGYTF	TRBV2	TRBJ1-2	.
CASRPDRGDTEAFF	TRBV27	TRBJ1-1	TRBD1
CASSRTDSYEQYF	TRBV6-5	TRBJ2-7	.
CASSSTYNEQFF	TRBV28	TRBJ2-1	.
CASSVASNQETQYF	TRBV2	TRBJ2-5	.
CASRDRGPKNQPQHF	TRBV19	TRBJ1-5	TRBD1
CASSFEGLGTQYF	TRBV11-2	TRBJ2-5	.
CASNMRGFYEQYF	TRBV28	.	.
CASSRTSGAYEQYF	TRBV7-2	TRBJ2-7	TRBD2
CASSGDRGITEAFF	TRBV13	TRBJ1-1	TRBD1
CASIRTSGSTGELFF	TRBV11-2	TRBJ2-2	TRBD2
CASSSQLADTDTQYF	TRBV7-3	TRBJ2-3	TRBD2
CAWRGTARLVQYF	TRBV30	TRBJ2-5	.
CASSLRDRGSTDTQYF	TRBV27	TRBJ2-3	TRBD1
CASTPRRSSSYEQYF	TRBV6-5	TRBJ2-7	.
CASSRDRGTEAFF	TRBV10-1	TRBJ1-1	TRBD1
CASSLDRLTNTGELFF	TRBV5-1	TRBJ2-2	.
CASSLGWGMVTEAFF	TRBV28	TRBJ1-1	.
CASSGGRSNQPQHF	TRBV2	TRBJ1-5	.
CASSKGLGTSGANVLTF	TRBV19	TRBJ2-6	.
CASRIFGVMNTEAFF	TRBV7-2	TRBJ1-1	.
CAISLDDRGEQYF	TRBV10-3	TRBJ2-7	TRBD1
CASSQIAGAGPDTQYF	TRBV14	TRBJ2-3	TRBD2
CASSQNRELAKNIQYF	TRBV4-1	TRBJ2-4	.
CASSPTQGLNSPLHF	TRBV6-5	TRBJ1-6	.